The 11 T cell receptor beta chains below all came from one sample that was sequenced in a study of cytomegalovirus exposure and HLA in healthy donors (dated by TCRdb to the late 2010s). Library construction relied on the immunoSEQ multiplex PCR assay. Held by TCRdb, this immuneACCESS table contains in-frame sequences only and omits some clones. Under half of the omission traces to an unresolved V gene where checked; the cause of the rest is unknown. The sample yields 38,000 or so clones; 90% to 95% were counted once. The ten largest account for over 3% of the sample. Input material: PBMCs. Source of these receptors: a man between 18 and 35 years old in good health and CMV-seronegative.

The J gene is TRBJ2-7, the V gene TRBV7-8, with 8 bases lining up with TRBD1. CDR1 SGHVS and CDR2 FQNEAQ come from the germline V gene. V gave up 0 bases and J gave up 4 bases; unmatched junction bases: 11. There are 17 residues in the CDR3. This chain's CDR3 is CASSLAQGQGRDYEQYF. The CDR3 nucleotides read TGTGCCAGCAGCTTAGCGCAAGGACAGGGTCGAGATTACGAGCAGTACTTC. Based on the CDR3 plus reference TRBV7-8 and TRBJ2-7, the full variable domain is GAGVSQSPRYKVAKRGQDVALRCDPISGHVSLFWYQQALGQGPEFLTYFQNEAQLDKSGLPSDRFFAERPEGSVSTLKIQRTQQEDSAVYLCASSLAQGQGRDYEQYFGPGTRLTVT.

The chain employs TRBV6-4 and TRBJ2-6; D possibly corresponds to TRBD2 (5 bases). CDR1 and CDR2 from the germline V gene are MRHNA and SNTAGT. The V end lost 0 bases, the J end lost 0 bases, and 9 bases lay between the germline ends. CDR3 length: 17 residues. CDR3 loop: CASSDSRGPSGANVLTF. CDR3 DNA sequence: TGTGCCAGCAGTGACTCGCGAGGGCCCTCTGGGGCCAACGTCCTGACTTTC.

This clone showed up just once. The chain has TRBV5-1 and TRBJ2-5, with a possible D match to TRBD2 (6 bases). The CDR3 spans 14 residues. V was clipped by 4 bases and J by 4 bases, with 14 bases between them. CDR1 is SGHRS and CDR2 is YFSETQ in the germline V gene. CDR3 protein: CASSTPGGSETQYF. The DNA of the CDR3 is TGCGCCAGCAGCACCCCCGGGGGATCAGAGACCCAGTACTTC.

This clone was picked up one time. The chain is built from TRBV9 and TRBJ2-3; 8 bases agree with TRBD2. Germline V gene data show CDR1 as SGDLS and CDR2 as YYNGEE. V dropped 4 bases and J dropped 1; count of bases not matched to a gene: 5. The CDR3 has 15 amino acids. CDR3 bases: TGTGCCAGCAGCCCACAAGCGGGGGGCACAGATACGCAGTATTTT. It is translated as CASSPQAGGTDTQYF.

CDR3 bases: TGTGCCAGCAGCTTAGAACTAGCGGGGGGGGACATTCAGTACTTC. It encodes CASSLELAGGDIQYF. The chain links TRBV7-9 to TRBJ2-4, with 13 bases aligning to TRBD2. Germline CDR1 reads SEHNR; CDR2 reads FQNEAQ (reference sequence). J was trimmed by 8 bases and V by 1 base; bases with no gene match: 2. The CDR3 is 15 residues long.

The chain combines TRBV7-9 with TRBJ2-2; 10 bases line up with TRBD2. The germline CDR1 and CDR2 sequences are SEHNR and FQNEAQ (reference sequence). After removal of 2 bases from V and 7 bases from J, the junction contained 7 bases not matched to a gene. The CDR3 spans 16 residues. As DNA, the CDR3 is TGTGCCAGCAGCTTATCGGCTAGCGGGAGTGGCGGGGAGCTGTTTTTT. Translated: CASSLSASGSGGELFF.

The gene calls are TRBV7-2 and TRBJ1-1; D possibly corresponds to TRBD1 (5 bases). The CDR3 totals 16 residues. Per germline, CDR1 SGHTA and CDR2 FQGNSA. Trimming removed 1 base at V and 6 bases at J, with 18 bases between. The CDR3 sequence: CASSLGWGERHAEAFF. The CDR3 nucleotides are TGTGCCAGCAGCTTAGGGTGGGGCGAGAGACACGCTGAAGCTTTCTTT.

Notes on this clone: This CDR3 is also generated by other DNA sequences in the sample. This chain uses TRBV9 with TRBJ2-5, with no clear D. V was pared by 0 bases and J by 2 bases, with 8 bases between. Germline values: CDR1 SGDLS, CDR2 YYNGEE. The CDR3 sequence is 14 residues long. The CDR3 nucleotides read TGTGCCAGCAGCGTAGGCGGTCTTCAAGAGACCCAGTACTTC. This translates into CASSVGGLQETQYF. Full variable domain (remainder filled in from reference TRBV9 and TRBJ2-5): DSGVTQTPKHLITATGQRVTLRCSPRSGDLSVYWYQQSLDQGLQFLIQYYNGEERAKGNILERFSAQQFPDLHSELNLSSLELGDSALYFCASSVGGLQETQYFGPGTRLLVL.

This chain uses TRBV30 with TRBJ1-1, with a possible D match to TRBD1 (6 bases). Germline CDR1 is GTSNPN and CDR2 is SVGIG (reference sequence). The germline V and J ends were trimmed by 2 bases and 4 bases, with 17 bases remaining between them. The CDR3 spans 15 residues. CDR3 bases: TGTGCCTGGAGTAAGACCATACAGGGTTTCACTGAAGCTTTCTTT. Translation gives CAWSKTIQGFTEAFF.

DNA of the CDR3: TGTGCCAGCAGTGACGGACAGGGTACTAACAATGAGCAGTTCTTC. This gives the protein CASSDGQGTNNEQFF. The rearrangement joins TRBV28 to TRBJ2-1; TRBD1 matches at 8 bases. This CDR3 contains 15 residues. The germline V gene has CDR1 MDHEN and CDR2 SYDVKM. V shed 5 bases, J shed 5 bases, and the junction held 8 bases outside the gene matches.

This sequence joins TRBV7-9 and TRBJ2-1; 9 bases are a match to TRBD2. V lost 4 bases, J lost 4 bases, and 8 bases stayed unmatched. Germline V CDR1 and CDR2: SEHNR, FQNEAQ (reference sequence). CDR3 length: 16 amino acids. The CDR3 DNA follows: TGTGCCAGCAGCTCTTCGAGCGGGGGGTCTTACAATGAGCAGTTCTTC. Protein product: CASSSSSGGSYNEQFF. The whole variable domain, filled in from reference TRBV7-9 and TRBJ2-1, reads DTGVSQNPRHKITKRGQNVTFRCDPISEHNRLYWYRQTLGQGPEFLTYFQNEAQLEKSRLLSDRFSAERPKGSFSTLEIQRTEQGDSAMYLCASSSSSGGSYNEQFFGPGTRLTVL.